Listed here is a single T cell receptor (beta chain). This sample was taken from a study of shared clonotypes between healthy human individuals. On the study more broadly: Two women and three men aged 18 to 49 served as donors.

The V segment lost 6 bases and the J segment 2 bases; nucleotides outside the gene matches: 12. Germline lookup yields CDR1 MNHNY and CDR2 SVGAGI (reference sequence). The CDR3 is made up of 16 amino acids. Each subset's genomic DNA was shared equally among a number of immunoSEQ plates. Libraries were prepared by immunoSEQ multiplex PCR; TCRdb keeps only in-frame clonotypes and omits some of them. The table includes roughly 850,000 clones, about 96% detected once. Naivety among CD8 cells was defined by CD45RO negativity and positive CCR7 selection, thereby excluding terminally differentiated effector memory CD45RA+ cells. There were only Caucasian adults among the donors, and all lived in Nashville, Tennessee.

This chain links TRBV6-6 with TRBJ2-5; 7 positions agree with TRBD2. The TCR comes from a man aged 25-45 years in good health. What was sequenced was naive CD8+ T cells sorted from blood. The CDR3 nucleotides are TGTGCCAGCAGGAACGGACTAGTGCCCTCACAAGAGACCCAGTACTTC. Translated, it gives CASRNGLVPSQETQYF.